The 2 T cell receptor beta chains reported below all come from one sample, sequenced in a study of metastatic and nonmetastatic thyroid tumors. Among the patients, none had received any treatment before thyroid surgery. MiXCR re-clonotyped the PCR reads for TCRdb. The sample includes 12,000 or so clones, 30% to 35% of them seen just once. Sequenced input: tumor tissue. Receptors were obtained from a female donor with papillary thyroid cancer or a benign thyroid nodule (not recorded which). Some clones in this sample may be carry-over from other donors' samples.

This chain connects TRBV20-1 to TRBJ2-7; 11 bases fit TRBD2. V trimming: 6 bases; J trimming: 5 bases; junction bases outside the gene matches: 12. This CDR3 is built from 15 residues. CDR1 is DFQATT and CDR2 is SNEGSKA in the germline V gene (reference sequence). CDR3 protein: CSAAELAGDWDEQYF. CDR3 DNA: TGCAGTGCAGCCGAACTAGCGGGAGATTGGGACGAGCAGTACTTC.

This clone was found many times. This same CDR3 is encoded by further DNA sequences in the sample. The V gene is TRBV7-8, the J gene TRBJ1-5; TRBD1 might be the D (5 bases). The CDR3 length is 14 residues. CDR1 SGHVS and CDR2 FQNEAQ come from the germline V gene. Trimming took off 3 bases at V and 1 base at J, with 7 bases between the two ends. Written as DNA, the CDR3 is TGTGCCAGCAGCTTGGAGGGGAGCAATCAGCCCCAGCATTTT. Protein sequence: CASSLEGSNQPQHF.